What follows describes a single TCR beta chain. Its antigen is unknown. This sample is drawn from a study of post-analysis software for immune sequencing data. Whole-study context: Recorded disease courses covered relapsing-remitting, secondary progressive and progressive-relapsing multiple sclerosis. Some patients had no subtype annotation. Study-wide results and caveats: About five TRBV segments occurring more often in patients than controls included TRBV5-6, TRBV5-1 and TRBV20-1. Samples made in the same batch grouped tightly together by F measure. For normalized Chao1 diversity, multiple sclerosis patients scored significantly lower than controls did.

V dropped 1 base and J dropped 7; count of bases not matched to a gene: 4. The length of the CDR3 is 15 residues. Germline CDR1 and CDR2: MNHEY and SVGAGI. Unique molecular identifiers were built into the TCR beta cDNA libraries. TCRdb redid the calling of the PCR reads with MiXCR, one entry per CDR3 protein. The table shows around 500,000 distinct CDR3 sequences, with approximately 31% occurring only once. Material for sequencing was blood. This TCR came from a girl aged 2-17 years with multiple sclerosis. The chain carries TRBV6-5 and TRBJ1-4; 9 bases agree with TRBD1. The CDR3 spells CASSYFGQGREKLFF. In DNA form, the CDR3 reads TGTGCCAGCAGTTACTTCGGACAGGGGCGTGAAAAACTGTTTTTT.